A single sample is the source of the 31 T cell receptor beta chains below, sequenced in a study of molecular identifiers for immune sequencing clone quantification. TCRdb ran MiXCR on the PCR reads and lists one entry per CDR3 protein. This sample has under 600,000 distinct CDR3 sequences, with approximately 25% found just once. Sequencing was carried out using naive CD8+ T cells from blood, with Jurkat cell RNA spiked in. As to subset: FACS-sorted CD8+CD4-CCR7+CD45RA+ naive T cells. Source of these receptors: a human donor in good health. Some libraries in this study had Jurkat cell RNA spiked in.

This clonotype occurred many times. This chain joins TRBV18 and TRBJ1-1; D might be TRBD1 (5 bases). There are 13 residues in the CDR3. V dropped 8 bases and J dropped 5 bases, with 15 bases sitting between them. The germline V gene encodes CDR1 KGHSH and CDR2 LQKENI. CDR3 DNA: TGTGCCAGCAGCCCCCCGGGGGAGACTGAAGCTTTCTTT. The encoded protein is CASSPPGETEAFF. The variable domain in full, completed from reference TRBV18 and TRBJ1-1, reads NAGVMQNPRHLVRRRGQEARLRCSPMKGHSHVYWYRQLPEEGLKFMVYLQKENIIDESGMPKERFSAEFPKEGPSILRIQQVVRGDSAAYFCASSPPGETEAFFGQGTRLTVV.

The gene calls are TRBV5-1 and TRBJ2-3; D may correspond to TRBD1 or TRBD2 (5 bases each). Germline CDR1 is SGHRS and CDR2 is YFSETQ. This CDR3 spans 15 amino acids. The V end lost 2 bases, the J end lost 2 bases, and 12 bases lay between the germline ends. The CDR3 bases are TGCGCCAGCAGCTTCGGGACGGCCAACACAGATACGCAGTATTTT. Amino acid sequence: CASSFGTANTDTQYF.

The chain combines TRBV15 with TRBJ2-4; D is perhaps TRBD1 (5 bases). The V end was cut by 3 bases, the J end by 4 bases, with 13 bases between. The CDR3 is 15 residues long. Germline V gene sequence: CDR1 LNHNV, CDR2 YYDKDF (reference sequence). The CDR3 loop is CATSSSVTEKNIQYF. CDR3 in DNA: TGTGCCACCAGCAGTTCTGTGACAGAAAAAAACATTCAGTACTTC. The variable domain in full, completed from reference TRBV15 and TRBJ2-4, reads DAMVIQNPRYQVTQFGKPVTLSCSQTLNHNVMYWYQQKSSQAPKLLFHYYDKDFNNEADTPDNFQSRRPNTSFCFLDIRSPGLGDTAMYLCATSSSVTEKNIQYFGAGTRLSVL.

There are many counts of this clonotype. The V call is TRBV30, the J call TRBJ2-3; no clear D. The CDR3 sequence is 15 residues long. Germline CDR1 reads GTSNPN; CDR2 reads SVGIG (reference sequence). The V end lost 1 base, the J end lost 3 bases, and 14 bases lay between the germline ends. CDR3 in DNA: TGTGCCTGGAGTGATCTTCGGAGTACGACAGATACGCAGTATTTT. Its translation: CAWSDLRSTTDTQYF.

This clonotype has ten or more counts. This chain links TRBV7-9 with TRBJ1-2; no reliable D call. Per the germline V gene, CDR1 is SEHNR and CDR2 is FQNEAQ (reference sequence). V dropped 6 bases and J dropped 2 bases, with 16 bases sitting between them. This CDR3 region has 15 residues. The CDR3 loop is CASSRDPNANYGYTF. The CDR3 region has the DNA TGTGCCAGCAGTCGAGACCCTAACGCCAACTATGGCTACACCTTC.

A remark on this clonotype: A single base separates this from a much larger clone, so it may be a read error. The chain carries TRBV28 and TRBJ2-5, with D possibly matching TRBD2 (6 bases). Trimming pared 3 bases from V and 7 bases from J, leaving 18 bases between. The germline V gene encodes CDR1 MDHEN and CDR2 SYDVKM. This CDR3 spans 15 amino acids. For the CDR3, the DNA is TGTGCCAGCAGTTTGTTCCGGGAGAGGGCAGGGACCCAGTACTTC. Protein: CASSLFRERAGTQYF.

With respect to this clonotype: Germline and junction disagree at one end, which may indicate a read error. The genes are TRBV10-2 and TRBJ1-1; no firm D call. CDR3 length equals 13 residues. Germline-derived CDR1 and CDR2 are WSHSY and SAAADI. The CDR3 region has the DNA TGCGCCAGCAGTGTGTCCCCGAACACTGGAGCTTTCTTT. This sequence encodes CASSVSPNTGAFF.

Only a few counts were recorded for this clonotype. The rearrangement links TRBV6-6 to TRBJ2-1; D tentatively reads TRBD1 or TRBD2 (5 bases each). The CDR3 extends over 11 amino acids. CDR1 is MNHNY and CDR2 is SVGAGI in the germline V gene (reference sequence). V lost 5 bases to trimming and J lost 10 bases, with 9 bases between them. The CDR3 DNA follows: TGTGCCAGCAGTCTAGGGGAGGAGCAGTTCTTC. Translating it yields CASSLGEEQFF.

This clonotype was counted between two and nine times. The CDR3 nucleotides are TGTGCCTGGACCCCGCCCGACCACCCCTCAGATACGCAGTATTTT. This encodes CAWTPPDHPSDTQYF. J is TRBJ2-3 and V is TRBV30, with D hard to call. V was cut by 4 bases and J by 4 bases, with 18 bases left in between. CDR1 GTSNPN and CDR2 SVGIG come from the germline V gene (reference sequence). CDR3 size: 15 residues.

This clonotype was seen many times. The chain employs TRBV7-9 and TRBJ1-6; a weak D match, TRBD1 (6 bases). V was pared by 9 bases and J by 9 bases, with 15 bases between. The CDR3 has 13 residues. Germline values: CDR1 SEHNR, CDR2 FQNEAQ (reference sequence). The CDR3 loop is CASTGTNFSPLHF. The CDR3 bases are TGTGCCAGTACCGGGACAAACTTTTCACCCCTCCACTTT.

This clonotype was seen repeatedly, ten times or more. The chain recombines TRBV6-6 with TRBJ1-5, with TRBD1 matching over 8 bases. Germline assignment: CDR1 MNHNY and CDR2 SVGAGI (reference sequence). The CDR3 runs 16 residues. The J segment lost 1 base and the V segment lost 4 bases, leaving 6 bases of the junction unmatched. This CDR3 reads CASSSGGRRSNQPQHF. DNA of the CDR3: TGTGCCAGCAGTTCAGGGGGCCGACGGAGCAATCAGCCCCAGCATTTT.

This clonotype turned up a few times. V usage is TRBV24-1 and J usage is TRBJ2-3, with D hard to call. Germline lookup yields CDR1 KGHDR and CDR2 SFDVKD. The CDR3 runs 17 residues. Trimming left V 7 bases short and J 0 bases short, with 19 bases between. The CDR3 is CATSPSWQTTSTDTQYF. DNA of the CDR3: TGTGCCACCAGCCCTTCGTGGCAGACAACAAGCACAGATACGCAGTATTTT.

In its sample, this clonotype was seen many times. V is TRBV7-9 and J is TRBJ2-7; 7 bases match TRBD1. The CDR3 consists of 15 residues. The germline V gene has CDR1 SEHNR and CDR2 FQNEAQ (reference sequence). The V segment lost 5 bases and the J segment 4 bases; nucleotides outside the gene matches: 11. The CDR3 loop reads CASSVTPGQSYEQYF. The CDR3 DNA sequence: TGTGCCAGCAGCGTCACTCCGGGACAGTCGTACGAGCAGTACTTC.

The V and J genes are TRBV4-3 and TRBJ1-2, with 7 bases fitting TRBD1. This CDR3 is built from 17 residues. Germline V lookup: CDR1 LGHNA, CDR2 YSLEER. V gave up 1 base and J gave up 0 bases; unmatched junction bases: 8. For the CDR3, the DNA is TGCGCCAGCAGCCAAGTCACGAAGGACAGGACTAACTATGGCTACACCTTC. It codes for CASSQVTKDRTNYGYTF.

CDR3 sequence (DNA): TGTGCCAGCAGTTACGAGGGGCGCCTTTTTGGCTACACCTTC. This codes for CASSYEGRLFGYTF. This chain links TRBV6-5 with TRBJ1-2; D perhaps matches TRBD1 (5 bases). Germline CDR1 is MNHEY and CDR2 is SVGAGI. V lost 2 bases and J lost 7, with 14 bases in between. This CDR3 contains 14 residues.

This chain connects TRBV7-9 to TRBJ2-7, with no clear D. This CDR3 comprises 12 residues. Trimming took off 2 bases at V and 3 bases at J, with 5 bases between the two ends. Looked up from germline, CDR1 is SEHNR and CDR2 is FQNEAQ (reference sequence). This chain's CDR3 is CASSLHDYEQYF. The CDR3 DNA is TGTGCCAGCAGCTTACATGACTACGAGCAGTACTTC. The complete variable domain, with remaining parts taken from reference TRBV7-9 and TRBJ2-7, reads DTGVSQNPRHKITKRGQNVTFRCDPISEHNRLYWYRQTLGQGPEFLTYFQNEAQLEKSRLLSDRFSAERPKGSFSTLEIQRTEQGDSAMYLCASSLHDYEQYFGPGTRLTVT.

This clonotype was seen a handful of times. This chain joins TRBV12-3 or TRBV12-4 and TRBJ1-3; D call uncertain. V shed 10 bases and J shed 2 bases, with 9 bases lying between them. The CDR3 has 12 residues. CDR3 nucleotide sequence: TGTGCCACCGAAACGCCTGGAAACACCATATATTTT. It specifies CATETPGNTIYF.

This chain joins TRBV4-3 and TRBJ1-1; TRBD1 agrees at 7 bases. Losses at the gene ends were 0 bases for V and 0 bases for J; bases not matched to a gene: 10. This CDR3 has 18 amino acids. Germline CDR1 and CDR2: LGHNA and YSLEER. The CDR3 region is CASSQEGTGEFLNTEAFF. The CDR3 coding sequence is TGCGCCAGCAGCCAAGAGGGAACAGGGGAGTTCTTGAACACTGAAGCTTTCTTT.

The gene calls are TRBV4-1 and TRBJ2-3; D not resolved. The V gene lost 3 bases and the J gene lost 2 bases, with 3 bases spanning the gap. CDR1 is MGHRA and CDR2 is YSYEKL in the germline V gene. The CDR3 runs to 12 residues. The chain's CDR3 is CASSHDTDTQYF. The CDR3 DNA follows: TGCGCCAGCAGCCACGACACAGATACGCAGTATTTT.

The chain has TRBV11-2 and TRBJ2-1; D remains ambiguous. This CDR3 has 13 residues. The germline CDR1 and CDR2 sequences are SGHAT and FQNNGV. V lost 0 bases to trimming and J lost 6 bases, with 6 bases between them. CDR3 coding DNA: TGTGCCAGCAGCTTAGATTGGGGCAATGAGCAGTTCTTC. Amino acids: CASSLDWGNEQFF.

In this sample, this clonotype turned up a few times. The V and J genes are TRBV9 and TRBJ2-3; no clear D. Germline V gives CDR1 SGDLS, CDR2 YYNGEE. The CDR3 is 14 residues long. The germline V and J ends were trimmed by 0 bases and 6 bases, with 11 bases remaining between them. CDR3 protein: CASSVDLRSDTQYF. Written as DNA, the CDR3 is TGTGCCAGCAGCGTAGATTTAAGGTCGGATACGCAGTATTTT.

The V call is TRBV4-1, the J call TRBJ2-7; 9 bases are shared with TRBD2. The V gene end was trimmed by 3 bases and the J gene end by 2 bases; junction bases not matched to a gene: 5. In germline, CDR1 is MGHRA, CDR2 YSYEKL. The CDR3 is 15 amino acids. CDR3 sequence: CASSHRSGGTYEQYF. The CDR3 DNA reads TGCGCCAGCAGCCACCGAAGCGGGGGGACCTACGAGCAGTACTTC.

The table lists this clonotype with many counts. This rearrangement joins TRBV12-5 to TRBJ1-1; D not certain. This CDR3 is built from 13 residues. Germline CDR1 is LGHNT and CDR2 is FRNRAP. The V end lost 6 bases, the J end lost 1 base, and 9 bases lay between the germline ends. Here the CDR3 DNA reads TGTGCTAGTGGACACAGTGAGAACACTGAAGCTTTCTTT. This encodes CASGHSENTEAFF.

About this clonotype itself: Just one base apart from a much larger clone, this may be a read error. The chain couples TRBV7-9 to TRBJ1-6; 7 bases match TRBD1. CDR3 length: 14 residues. Germline V gene data show CDR1 as SEHNR and CDR2 as FQNEAQ (reference sequence). Written as DNA, the CDR3 is TGTACCAGCACCTTGGGACAGCGAAATTCACCCCTCCACTTT. Protein product: CTSTLGQRNSPLHF.

The V and J genes are TRBV5-1 and TRBJ2-7; 9 nucleotides align to TRBD2. Trimming at V came to 4 bases and at J to 2 bases, leaving 10 bases not matched to a gene. Per germline, CDR1 SGHRS and CDR2 YFSETQ. This CDR3 contains 16 residues. For the CDR3, the DNA is TGCGCCAGCAGCCTGGGAGCTAGCGGGGCGACCTACGAGCAGTACTTC. Its protein is CASSLGASGATYEQYF.

This clonotype was seen more than once but under ten times. V and J are TRBV4-3 and TRBJ2-1, with 9 bases lining up with TRBD2. Germline-derived CDR1 and CDR2 are LGHNA and YSLEER. The V and J ends lost 0 bases and 6 bases, in that order; junction bases with no gene match: 6. The CDR3 contains 16 residues. CDR3 coding DNA: TGCGCCAGCAGCCAAGATGGTAGCGGGAGTTCCAATGAGCAGTTCTTC. Its translation is CASSQDGSGSSNEQFF.

The chain links TRBV7-9 to TRBJ1-1, with a weak D call TRBD1 (5 bases). The V gene's germline CDR1 is SEHNR and CDR2 FQNEAQ (reference sequence). This CDR3 comprises 14 residues. V was shortened by 2 bases and J by 8 bases, with 15 bases between the two germline ends. CDR3: CASSLLNGASEAFF. In nucleotides, the CDR3 is TGTGCCAGCAGCTTATTGAACGGGGCGTCCGAAGCTTTCTTT. Complete variable domain (other parts from reference TRBV7-9 and TRBJ1-1): DTGVSQNPRHKITKRGQNVTFRCDPISEHNRLYWYRQTLGQGPEFLTYFQNEAQLEKSRLLSDRFSAERPKGSFSTLEIQRTEQGDSAMYLCASSLLNGASEAFFGQGTRLTVV.

This clonotype was counted at least ten times. The genes are TRBV29-1 and TRBJ2-7, with 7 bases matching TRBD2. Trimming at V came to 0 bases and at J to 5 bases, leaving 10 bases not matched to a gene. This CDR3 contains 15 residues. Germline V gene lookup returns CDR1 SQVTM and CDR2 ANQGSEA. The CDR3 DNA sequence: TGCAGCGTTGAAGACTTTGTACGCGGGAGTGACGAGCAGTACTTC. Amino acid sequence: CSVEDFVRGSDEQYF.

The sample holds many counts of this clonotype. The chain recombines TRBV5-1 with TRBJ2-3; D is uncertain. Trimming left V 3 bases short and J 2 bases short, with 7 bases between. Germline CDR1 and CDR2: SGHRS and YFSETQ. CDR3 length equals 13 residues. The CDR3 DNA reads TGCGCCAGCAGCTCCCACCTCACAGATACGCAGTATTTT. It codes for CASSSHLTDTQYF.

Comments on this clonotype: Sequence at one end of the junction differs from germline and may be a read error. V usage is TRBV7-9 and J usage is TRBJ2-3; D is perhaps TRBD1 (5 bases). The germline V gene encodes CDR1 SEHNR and CDR2 FQNEAQ (reference sequence). The CDR3 is 14 amino acids. The CDR3: CARSLQAGTDTQYF. CDR3 nucleotides: TGTGCCCGCAGCTTACAGGCCGGCACAGATACGCAGTATTTT.

In its sample, this clonotype was seen many times. This rearrangement joins TRBV29-1 to TRBJ1-2, with TRBD1 matching 7 bases. J gave up 1 base and V 7 bases, and 3 bases lay outside the gene matches. The V gene's germline CDR1 is SQVTM and CDR2 ANQGSEA. The CDR3 length is 12 residues. The chain's CDR3 is CSGGQVNYGYTF. DNA for the CDR3: TGCAGCGGCGGACAGGTTAACTATGGCTACACCTTC.